These T cell receptor beta chains were read from a single sample in a study of T-cell memory formation after mild COVID-19. Via MiXCR, TCRdb re-called the 5' RACE reads, giving one row per CDR3 protein. Among about 150,000 distinct CDR3 sequences listed, under 15% were seen once. The sample was PBMCs or a T cell subset sorted from them (not recorded which). These receptors all stem from a man aged 18 to 29 who had mild COVID-19 (a few samples of this study predate the infection). Cell type and time point are not known. Each CDR3 is given with its conserved first and last residue. Fields, in order: D gene, CDR3 length, clone size, J gene, V gene, CDR3 DNA, CDR3 protein. D genes are given only for firm matches. Not every row has a clone size; where given, it reads once, few, many or a size class.

>TRBD2|17|-|TRBJ2-1|TRBV5-1
TGCGCCAGCGGACTAGCGGGGGGAACAAGCTCCTACAATGAGCAGTTCTTC
CASGLAGGTSSYNEQFF
>TRBD2|15|-|TRBJ2-3|TRBV2
TGTGCCAGCAGTGTGAGCGGGGGCGGCACAGATACGCAGTATTTT
CASSVSGGGTDTQYF
>-|14|few|TRBJ1-5|TRBV10-2
TGCGCCAGCAGTGAGTCGGTCGGCGAACAGCCCCAGCATTTT
CASSESVGEQPQHF
>-|15|-|TRBJ1-2|TRBV7-2
TGTGCCAGCAGCTCACAGGGAGGCCTGTCCTATGGCTACACCTTC
CASSSQGGLSYGYTF
>TRBD2|14|-|TRBJ2-5|TRBV25-1
TGTGCCAGCAGTGTAGGCGGGGGCCAAGAGACCCAGTACTTC
CASSVGGGQETQYF
>TRBD2|19|many|TRBJ2-2|TRBV6-2/TRBV6-3
TGTGCCAGCAGTTACTCCGGGACTAGCGGGGGATGGAACACCGGGGAGCTGTTTTTT
CASSYSGTSGGWNTGELFF
>-|16|few|TRBJ2-6|TRBV5-1
TGCGCCAGCAGCTTGGAGGGGCTCTCTGGGGCCAACGTCCTGACTTTC
CASSLEGLSGANVLTF
>-|12|-|TRBJ2-7|TRBV29-1
TGCAGCGTTTCTCCCAGCTCCTACGAGCAGTACTTC
CSVSPSSYEQYF
>TRBD1|16|-|TRBJ1-2|TRBV11-2
TGTGCCAGCAGCCGAATTCGGGAAGGGGGCAACTATGGCTACACCTTC
CASSRIREGGNYGYTF
>TRBD2|12|few|TRBJ2-7|TRBV20-1
TGCAGTGCAACTAGCGGGGGGTACGAGCAGTACTTC
CSATSGGYEQYF
>-|17|-|TRBJ2-2|TRBV12-3/TRBV12-4
TGTGCCAGCAGTTTAGCGCTCGGGGCAGTAAACACCGGGGAGCTGTTTTTT
CASSLALGAVNTGELFF
>-|13|once|TRBJ2-3|TRBV6-2/TRBV6-3
TGTGCCAGCAGGTCCCCAGCGACAGATACGCAGTATTTT
CASRSPATDTQYF
>TRBD2|16|few|TRBJ2-5|TRBV20-1
TGCAGTGCTAGAGGCACGCGGGGGGGACAATTAGAGACCCAGTACTTC
CSARGTRGGQLETQYF
>TRBD2|17|many|TRBJ2-3|TRBV7-3
TGTGCCAGCAGCCGCCTGGGGGGGAGTTCTAGCACAGATACGCAGTATTTT
CASSRLGGSSSTDTQYF